The sequence of this T cell receptor (beta chain) was determined in a study of blood T cells in healthy people across ages. Study as a whole: Template-switching capture recovered about one barcoded beta molecule per two T cells. Points from the study as a whole: Nothing was known about donor CMV status, and this possibly confounded expanded clonotype changes.

Regarding this clonotype: The antigen is unknown.

Alongside a J-beta primer mix, a sample-barcoded 5' primer served in a second PCR lasting about 7 to 12 cycles. Unique molecular identifiers of 12 random nucleotides labeled each cDNA. Paired-end reads containing CDR3 totaled no fewer than 2.5 million for each sample. A single record per CDR3 protein comes from TCRdb applying MiXCR to the 5' RACE reads. The sample has about 1.5 million distinct CDR3 sequences; roughly 43% are singletons. This CDR3 region has 15 residues. The J segment lost 4 bases and the V segment lost 5 bases, leaving 8 bases of the junction unmatched. Germline assignment: CDR1 DFQATT and CDR2 SNEGSKA (reference sequence).

Material: blood. The chain is built from TRBV20-1 and TRBJ2-3; TRBD2 aligns across 11 bases. The clonotype was recovered from a woman between 18 and 29 years old in good health. CDR3 in DNA: TGCAGTGCTCTAACTAGCGGGAGTTCCCCAGATACGCAGTATTTT. This codes for CSALTSGSSPDTQYF.